This T cell receptor beta chain derives from a study of T cell clones after liver transplantation. Study summary: Timepoints were pre-transplant, pre-withdrawal, and after withdrawal was completed or failed. Study results and caveats: A larger donor-reactive than third-party decline suggested partial antigen-specific deletion. Graft donor-reactive T cells may have migrated into the graft rather than being deleted.

About this clone itself: Its matching antigen is unknown.

Profiled with immunoSEQ multiplex PCR; TCRdb holds only in-frame clones, not every one. Of around 110,000 clones listed, about nine tenths were seen once; the top ten hold about 0.8%. Sequenced material: CD4+ T cells from blood, taken 12 months after liver transplant. The clonotype originates from a human patient who received a liver transplant. The graft donor may account for some of the T cells.

In DNA, the CDR3 is TGTGCCAGCAGCCGGGGCCATAGCAATCAGCCCCAGCATTTT. Translated, it gives CASSRGHSNQPQHF. The chain links TRBV14 to TRBJ1-5; perhaps TRBD1 as D (5 bases). The germline gives CDR1 SGHDN, CDR2 FVKESK. The ends were cut back, 4 bases at V and 0 bases at J, with 7 bases in the middle. The CDR3 extends over 14 amino acids.